This TCR beta chain was sequenced for a study of control samples from healthy donors and cancer patients. Germline CDR1 reads LGHNA; CDR2 reads YNFKEQ. This CDR3 is built from 21 residues. The ends were cut back, 0 bases at V and 7 bases at J, with 33 bases in the middle. The repertoire was sequenced with immunoSEQ multiplex PCR; TCRdb's copy has only in-frame clones and lacks some. The repertoire has about 150,000 clones, about 91% of them found once; the top ten carry approximately 3.2%. This clonotype was sampled from a man aged 25-45 years in good health. Sequencing was performed on blood. The chain combines TRBV4-2 with TRBJ1-2, with D tentatively TRBD1 (5 bases). The CDR3, as DNA: TGTGCCAGCAGCCAAGATAAGGGCCCGAGCAGGGTATATAAGCTATGGGTTGGCTACACCTTC. This translates into CASSQDKGPSRVYKLWVGYTF.